The clone carrying this T cell receptor beta chain was counted many times. This sample was included in a study of T cells in Graves' hyperthyroidism and ophthalmopathy. About the research overall: The initial diagnosis was the point when peripheral blood was collected, ahead of any treatment.

Amplification of TCR beta CDR3 regions was performed using RNA transcripts as template. During a first-round RT-PCR of the TCR CDR3, the HTBI primer set was used. TCRdb independently ran MiXCR on the multiplex PCR reads; one entry per CDR3 protein. The sample includes under 800,000 distinct CDR3 sequences, roughly 15% seen only once; the top ten take roughly a tenth. Sequencing input: blood. The clonotype was recovered from a young woman with Graves' hyperthyroidism.

Here the CDR3 DNA reads TGTGCCAGCAGTGCGGGGGGTCCGTCGTATAATTCACCCCTCCACTTT. Translation gives CASSAGGPSYNSPLHF. The V and J genes are TRBV6-1 and TRBJ1-6, with a possible D match to TRBD1 (5 bases). The CDR3 is 16 residues long. CDR1 MNHNS and CDR2 SASEGT come from the germline V gene. The germline V and J ends were trimmed by 4 bases and 4 bases, with 14 bases remaining between them.